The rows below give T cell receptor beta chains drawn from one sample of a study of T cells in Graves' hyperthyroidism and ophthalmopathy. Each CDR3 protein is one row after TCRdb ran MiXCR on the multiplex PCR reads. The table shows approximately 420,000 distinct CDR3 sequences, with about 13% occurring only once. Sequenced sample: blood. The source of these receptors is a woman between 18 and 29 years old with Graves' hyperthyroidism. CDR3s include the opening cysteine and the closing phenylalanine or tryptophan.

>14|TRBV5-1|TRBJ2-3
CASSGDGNLRTQYF
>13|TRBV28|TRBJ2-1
CASSSLLGNEQFF
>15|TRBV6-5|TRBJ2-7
CASSYSSGSSYEQYF
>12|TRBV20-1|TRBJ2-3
CSAREHTDTQYF
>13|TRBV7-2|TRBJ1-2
CASSLVGPYGYTF
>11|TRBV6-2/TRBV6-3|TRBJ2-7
CASSRPSEQYF
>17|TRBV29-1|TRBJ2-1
CSVLIANRDYSYNEQFF
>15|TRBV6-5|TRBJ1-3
CASSYSASSTNTIYF
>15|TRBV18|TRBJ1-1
CASSPGQGMNTEAFF
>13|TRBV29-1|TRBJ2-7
CSVLQMGTYEQYF
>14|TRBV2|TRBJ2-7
CASSGSEGLYEQYF
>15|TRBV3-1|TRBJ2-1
CASSQTGDAYNEQFF
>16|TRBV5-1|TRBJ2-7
CASSKWTGGSFDEQYF
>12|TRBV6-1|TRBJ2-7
CASGDRVNEQYF
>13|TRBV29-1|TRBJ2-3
CSVEHDHTDTQYF
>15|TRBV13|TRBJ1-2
CASSFAGQGTYGYTF
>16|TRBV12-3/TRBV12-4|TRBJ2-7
CASSPGLAEKTYEQYF
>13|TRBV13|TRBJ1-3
CASSPKSGNTIYF
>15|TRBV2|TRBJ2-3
CASSELGGRTDTQYF
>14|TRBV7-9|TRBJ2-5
CASRPGTARETQYF
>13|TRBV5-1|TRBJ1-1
CASSFQEDTEAFF
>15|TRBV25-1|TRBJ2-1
CASRPLSSGRDEQFF
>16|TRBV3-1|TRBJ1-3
CASSQDLVTEENTIYF
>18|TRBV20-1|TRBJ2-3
CSARGVLMASGRTDTQYF
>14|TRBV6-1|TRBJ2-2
CASRDGRNTGELFF
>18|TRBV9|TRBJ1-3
CASSVGLTGLASGNTIYF
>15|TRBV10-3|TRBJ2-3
CAISVSGDSTDTQYF
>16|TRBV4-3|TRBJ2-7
CASSQDPAGNSYEQYF
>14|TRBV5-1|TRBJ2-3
CASSSQATTDTQYF
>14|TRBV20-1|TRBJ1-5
CSASQGGRNQPQHF
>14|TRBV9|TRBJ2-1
CASPRGTTYNEQFF
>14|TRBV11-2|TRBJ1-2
CASSLGIGGYGYTF
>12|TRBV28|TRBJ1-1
CASSGGAGEAFF
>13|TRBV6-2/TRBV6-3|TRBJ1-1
CASSARGIGEAFF
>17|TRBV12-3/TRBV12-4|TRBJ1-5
CASSTGRQAYGNQPQHF
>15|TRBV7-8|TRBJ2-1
CASSPRDGLYNEQFF
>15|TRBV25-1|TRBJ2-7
CASSARGPSSYEQYF
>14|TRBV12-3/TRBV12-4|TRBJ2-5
CASRPGQGQETQYF
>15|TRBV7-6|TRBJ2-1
CASTSGDTPYNEQFF
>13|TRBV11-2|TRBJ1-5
CASSLEHGQPQHF
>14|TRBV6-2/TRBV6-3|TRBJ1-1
CASTMTGGGTEAFF
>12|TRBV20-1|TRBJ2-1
CSAQIMTRKGFF